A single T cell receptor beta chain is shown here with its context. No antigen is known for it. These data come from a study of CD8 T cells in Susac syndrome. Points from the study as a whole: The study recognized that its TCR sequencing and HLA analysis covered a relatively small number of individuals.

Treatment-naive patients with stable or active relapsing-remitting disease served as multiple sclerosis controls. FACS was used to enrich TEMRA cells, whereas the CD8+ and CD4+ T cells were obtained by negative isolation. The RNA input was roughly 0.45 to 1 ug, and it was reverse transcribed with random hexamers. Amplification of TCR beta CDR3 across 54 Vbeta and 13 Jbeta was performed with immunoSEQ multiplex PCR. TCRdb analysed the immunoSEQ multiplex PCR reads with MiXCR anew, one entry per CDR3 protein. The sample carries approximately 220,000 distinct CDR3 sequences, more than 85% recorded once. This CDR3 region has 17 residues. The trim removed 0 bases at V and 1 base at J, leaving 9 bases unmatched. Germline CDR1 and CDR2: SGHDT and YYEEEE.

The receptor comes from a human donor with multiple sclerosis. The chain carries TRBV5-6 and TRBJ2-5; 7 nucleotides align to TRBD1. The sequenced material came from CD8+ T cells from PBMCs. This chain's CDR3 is CASSLVGTVASQETQYF. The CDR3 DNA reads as TGTGCCAGCAGCTTGGTGGGGACAGTGGCGTCCCAAGAGACCCAGTACTTC. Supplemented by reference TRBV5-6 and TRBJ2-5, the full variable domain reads DAGVTQSPTHLIKTRGQQVTLRCSPKSGHDTVSWYQQALGQGPQFIFQYYEEEERQRGNFPDRFSGHQFPNYSSELNVNALLLGDSALYLCASSLVGTVASQETQYFGPGTRLLVL.